One sample yielded the 20 T cell receptor beta chains listed below, sequenced in a study of blood T cells in healthy people across ages. A second roughly 6 to 11 cycle PCR used barcoded and J-beta primers. Via MiXCR, TCRdb re-called the 5' RACE reads, giving one row per CDR3 protein. The sample gives under 2,000,000 distinct CDR3 sequences, roughly 50% of which show up once; around 2.1% is in the top ten. Sequencing used blood. Every receptor here comes from a woman aged 40 to 50 in good health.

V is TRBV5-1 and J is TRBJ2-3; 8 nucleotides line up with TRBD1. The CDR3 is 16 amino acids. V shed 0 bases, J shed 2 bases, and the junction held 5 bases outside the gene matches. Germline V gene sequence: CDR1 SGHRS, CDR2 YFSETQ. CDR3 loop: CASSLAPGQDTDTQYF. The CDR3 bases are TGCGCCAGCAGCTTGGCTCCGGGACAGGACACAGATACGCAGTATTTT.

The chain combines TRBV11-2 with TRBJ2-7, with 9 nucleotides matching TRBD1. Germline V gives CDR1 SGHAT, CDR2 FQNNGV. This CDR3 has 16 amino acids. With V trimmed by 1 base and J by 0 bases, 4 bases remained unmatched. The CDR3: CASSLATGGFSYEQYF. In nucleotides, the CDR3 is TGTGCCAGCAGCTTAGCTACAGGGGGCTTCTCCTACGAGCAGTACTTC. Full variable domain (outside the CDR3, taken from reference TRBV11-2 and TRBJ2-7): EAGVAQSPRYKIIEKRQSVAFWCNPISGHATLYWYQQILGQGPKLLIQFQNNGVVDDSQLPKDRFSAERLKGVDSTLKIQPAKLEDSAVYLCASSLATGGFSYEQYFGPGTRLTVT.

The chain is built from TRBV4-3 and TRBJ2-7, with D unresolved. Germline CDR1 LGHNA, CDR2 YSLEER. This CDR3 region has 14 residues. V was pared by 1 base and J by 3 bases, with 10 bases between. The CDR3 DNA is TGCGCCAGCAGCCAAGTAGAAAATTTCTACGAGCAGTACTTC. This encodes CASSQVENFYEQYF.

This sequence joins TRBV6-5 and TRBJ2-1; 7 bases are shared with TRBD1. The CDR3 sequence is 14 residues long. Germline V gene sequence: CDR1 MNHEY, CDR2 SVGAGI. After removal of 2 bases from V and 6 bases from J, the junction contained 4 bases not matched to a gene. The CDR3: CASSYETGTNEQFF. Here the CDR3 DNA reads TGTGCCAGCAGTTACGAGACAGGGACCAATGAGCAGTTCTTC.

This sequence joins TRBV6-5 and TRBJ1-6; a possible D gene is TRBD1 (6 bases). The V gene's germline CDR1 is MNHEY and CDR2 SVGAGI. CDR3 length: 15 residues. Trimming left V 2 bases short and J 8 bases short, with 13 bases between. In nucleotides, the CDR3 is TGTGCCAGCAGTTACGAAGGCAGGGGCGATTCACCCCTCCACTTT. It specifies CASSYEGRGDSPLHF.

This rearrangement joins TRBV7-9 to TRBJ2-7; D remains ambiguous. V gave up 0 bases and J gave up 4 bases, with 16 bases separating them. Looked up from germline, CDR1 is SEHNR and CDR2 is FQNEAQ (reference sequence). The CDR3 runs 16 residues. CDR3 protein: CASSLAWVPPVYEQYF. CDR3 nucleotides: TGTGCCAGCAGCTTAGCTTGGGTTCCCCCTGTATACGAGCAGTACTTC.

This chain links TRBV7-2 with TRBJ2-4; 7 bases match TRBD1. After removal of 4 bases from V and 9 bases from J, the junction contained 3 bases not matched to a gene. Germline V lookup: CDR1 SGHTA, CDR2 FQGNSA. CDR3 size: 12 residues. The CDR3 region is CASSSRGSIQYF. CDR3 in DNA: TGTGCCAGCAGCTCCAGGGGGAGCATTCAGTACTTC.

The chain links TRBV19 to TRBJ1-2; D gene uncertain. The V and J ends lost 0 bases and 8 bases respectively, with 10 bases between them. Germline V gene data show CDR1 as LNHDA and CDR2 as SQIVND (reference sequence). The CDR3 is made up of 13 amino acids. The CDR3 DNA follows: TGTGCCAGTAGTATAGAAGTAACGGAGGGCTACACCTTC. This sequence encodes CASSIEVTEGYTF.

The V and J genes are TRBV6-1 and TRBJ2-5; TRBD1 matches at 9 bases. The J call may be faulty, since TRBJ2-7 better matches the DNA end. CDR3 length equals 15 residues. Germline V gene sequence: CDR1 MNHNS, CDR2 SASEGT. Here the CDR3 DNA reads TGTGCCAGCAGTGAAGGGGGACAGGGTTCGTACGAGCAGTACTTC. It specifies CASSEGGQGSYEQYF.

Note on this clonotype: A read error is possible here, since a much larger clone lies one base away. The CDR3 loop reads CASSGRGQAEQYF. The CDR3 DNA reads as TGTGCCAGCAGTGGCAGGGGGCAGGCCGAGCAGTACTTC. The V call is TRBV12-3 or TRBV12-4, the J call TRBJ2-5, with TRBD1 identical over 8 bases. The end of the DNA aligns better with TRBJ2-7, so the J call may be wrong. The CDR3 length is 13 residues.

This chain uses TRBV4-1 with TRBJ2-5, with unresolved D. Germline lookup yields CDR1 MGHRA and CDR2 YSYEKL. The V gene lost 1 base and the J gene lost 5 bases, with 14 bases spanning the gap. The CDR3 runs to 15 residues. The CDR3 nucleotides read TGCGCCAGCAGCCAAGCCCCACAGCAGATCGAGACCCAGTACTTC. Translation gives CASSQAPQQIETQYF.

CDR3 bases: TGCGCCAGCAGGGCGAGGGCGGAGAATGGCTACACCTTC. Its translation is CASRARAENGYTF. The rearrangement links TRBV5-1 to TRBJ1-2, with unresolved D. Germline loops: CDR1 SGHRS, CDR2 YFSETQ. With 5 bases removed from V and 6 bases from J, the gap between germline ends came to 14 bases. This CDR3 has 13 amino acids.

This clonotype came up once. The CDR3 DNA reads as TGTGCCAGCAGAGACTTAGACAGTGGCGATAATTCACCCCTCCACTTT. Residues: CASRDLDSGDNSPLHF. The chain has TRBV2 and TRBJ1-6, with D maybe TRBD1 (5 bases). Trimming pared 6 bases from V and 5 bases from J, leaving 17 bases between. This CDR3 has 16 amino acids. Per germline, CDR1 SNHLY and CDR2 FYNNEI.

V usage is TRBV4-2 and J usage is TRBJ1-5; D remains unclear. The CDR3 has 16 amino acids. In germline, CDR1 is LGHNA, CDR2 YNFKEQ. V lost 4 bases and J lost 0, with 13 bases in between. The CDR3 nucleotides read TGTGCCAGCAGCCGAGATGGTCCCGGTAGCAATCAGCCCCAGCATTTT. Its translation is CASSRDGPGSNQPQHF.

The rearrangement joins TRBV3-1 to TRBJ1-2; maybe TRBD1 (5 bases). This CDR3 contains 14 residues. Deletions cut 4 bases from V and 10 bases from J, with 19 bases between. CDR1 and CDR2 from the germline V gene are LGHDT and YNNKEL (reference sequence). The CDR3 bases are TGTGCCAGCAGCCGAACCTTGACGGGACCCATCTACACCTTC. This gives the protein CASSRTLTGPIYTF.

The rearrangement links TRBV12-3 or TRBV12-4 to TRBJ2-1; 8 nucleotides match TRBD2. The length of the CDR3 is 14 residues. The V segment lost 5 bases and the J segment 4 bases; nucleotides outside the gene matches: 4. The CDR3 DNA follows: TGTGCCAGCAGTGTACTAGCGGAATACAATGAGCAGTTCTTC. Residues: CASSVLAEYNEQFF.

This sequence joins TRBV9 and TRBJ2-4; 8 positions agree with TRBD1. This CDR3 has 15 residues. CDR1 and CDR2 from the germline V gene are SGDLS and YYNGEE. Trimming took 7 bases from V and 2 from J; bases not matched to a gene: 8. The CDR3 DNA reads as TGTGCCAGCGGCTCCCGGACAGGGTCCAAAAACATTCAGTACTTC. Its protein is CASGSRTGSKNIQYF.

This clonotype has more than one count but fewer than ten. The rearrangement uses TRBV15 and TRBJ2-7, with 9 positions matching TRBD2. V shed 0 bases, J shed 2 bases, and the junction held 8 bases outside the gene matches. This CDR3 has 17 amino acids. Germline-derived CDR1 and CDR2 are LNHNV and YYDKDF (reference sequence). CDR3: CATSRDRVAGATYEQYF. CDR3 nucleotides: TGTGCCACCAGCAGAGATCGGGTAGCGGGGGCCACCTACGAGCAGTACTTC.

The rearrangement uses TRBV6-4 and TRBJ2-1; the match to TRBD2 covers 12 bases. Looked up from germline, CDR1 is MRHNA and CDR2 is SNTAGT. Trimming removed 2 bases from V and 1 base from J; junction bases left unmatched: 6. This CDR3 comprises 18 residues. CDR3 DNA: TGTGCCAGCAGTGACAAGGGACTAGCGGGCCGTTCCTACAATGAGCAGTTCTTC. It is translated as CASSDKGLAGRSYNEQFF.

This rearrangement joins TRBV15 to TRBJ2-2; 11 bases are a match to TRBD2. There are 15 residues in the CDR3. V lost 0 bases to trimming and J lost 8 bases; unmatched junction nucleotides: 2. Germline CDR1 reads LNHNV; CDR2 reads YYDKDF (reference sequence). CDR3 bases: TGTGCCACCAGCAGAGAACTAGCGGGGGCAGGGGAGCTGTTTTTT. It translates to CATSRELAGAGELFF.